This T cell receptor beta chain was sequenced during a study of blood T cell repertoires in COVID-19. Turning to the study itself: There were acute and convalescent COVID-19 samples, and they came from the United States, Italy and Spain. PBMCs, B-cell-depleted T cells, or T cells were the source of the cDNA or gDNA that made up the material.

This clone was counted only a few times. The V segment lost 3 bases and the J segment 6 bases; nucleotides outside the gene matches: 7. The CDR3 runs to 14 residues. The germline V gene has CDR1 WSHSY and CDR2 SAAADI. Original data processing: Researchers report that nucleated cell counts were estimated from reference gene primer amplification. This table comes from immunoSEQ multiplex PCR, and its TCRdb copy is limited to in-frame clones, with some not included. Clone size and the V and J calls come from that table; the DNA yielded D and trimming. Of about 360,000 clones listed, more than 65% are singletons.

The receptor was isolated from a human donor with acute or convalescent COVID-19. The donor label of this sample is uncertain. Sample: peripheral blood. The chain carries TRBV10-2 and TRBJ1-2; 7 bases match TRBD1. The CDR3 DNA follows: TGCGCCAGCAGTGACCCGACAGGGTTCAATGGCTACACCTTC. Amino acid sequence: CASSDPTGFNGYTF.